Below are 21 T cell receptor beta chains sequenced from a single sample in a study of control samples from healthy donors and cancer patients. Assay: immunoSEQ multiplex PCR; the TCRdb copy retains only in-frame clones and omits some. The sample gives some 150,000 clones, roughly 91% of which show up once; more than 1.3% is in the top ten. Sequencing input: blood. The receptors shown here come from a woman aged 25 to 39 in good health.

As for this clone: Within the sample, other DNA sequences also encode this same CDR3. V and J are TRBV18 and TRBJ2-7; a possible D gene is TRBD1 (6 bases). Trimming took off 3 bases at V and 3 bases at J, with 9 bases between the two ends. Germline V gene data show CDR1 as KGHSH and CDR2 as LQKENI. The length of the CDR3 is 13 residues. The CDR3 DNA is TGTGCCAGCTCACCCAGGGGCGACTACGAGCAGTACTTC. Translated: CASSPRGDYEQYF.

The chain has TRBV19 and TRBJ1-1; D is possibly TRBD1 (6 bases). There are 16 residues in the CDR3. V shed 5 bases and J shed 0 bases, with 16 bases lying between them. Germline lookup yields CDR1 LNHDA and CDR2 SQIVND (reference sequence). CDR3 bases: TGTGCCAGTAGTCCCCGACCACAGGGAATGAACACTGAAGCTTTCTTT. This sequence encodes CASSPRPQGMNTEAFF.

V gene TRBV30 combines with J gene TRBJ1-1, with a tentative D call TRBD1 (6 bases). Germline loops: CDR1 GTSNPN, CDR2 SVGIG (reference sequence). This CDR3 contains 13 residues. The V and J ends lost 4 bases and 2 bases respectively, with 11 bases between them. For the CDR3, the DNA is TGTGCCTGGAACAGGGATCTTAACACTGAAGCTTTCTTT. It specifies CAWNRDLNTEAFF. The variable domain in full, with the rest retrieved from reference TRBV30 and TRBJ1-1, is SQTIHQWPATLVQPVGSPLSLECTVEGTSNPNLYWYRQAAGRGLQLLFYSVGIGQISSEVPQNLSASRPQDRQFILSSKKLLLSDSGFYLCAWNRDLNTEAFFGQGTRLTVV.

The V gene is TRBV11-1, the J gene TRBJ2-7; D unresolved. The CDR3 runs to 12 residues. Per the germline V gene, CDR1 is SGHAT and CDR2 is FQDESV (reference sequence). The V end was cut by 2 bases, the J end by 2 bases, with 4 bases between. Here the CDR3 reads CASSLRAYEQYF. The DNA of the CDR3 is TGTGCCAGCAGCTTAAGAGCCTACGAGCAGTACTTC. Based on the CDR3 plus reference TRBV11-1 and TRBJ2-7, the full variable domain is EAEVAQSPRYKITEKSQAVAFWCDPISGHATLYWYRQILGQGPELLVQFQDESVVDDSQLPKDRFSAERLKGVDSTLKIQPAELGDSAMYLCASSLRAYEQYFGPGTRLTVT.

The rearrangement links TRBV28 to TRBJ2-1; 13 bases are a match to TRBD2. The germline gives CDR1 MDHEN, CDR2 SYDVKM. Trimming cost V 5 bases and J 8 bases; bases outside gene matches: 12. CDR3 length equals 17 residues. This chain's CDR3 is CASSPPPTSGRMDEQFF. CDR3 DNA: TGTGCCAGCAGTCCTCCCCCGACTAGCGGGAGGATGGATGAGCAGTTCTTC.

This clone was observed once. The chain combines TRBV28 with TRBJ1-2; D might be TRBD1 (5 bases). CDR1 MDHEN and CDR2 SYDVKM come from the germline V gene. The CDR3 is made up of 13 amino acids. Trimming pared 7 bases from V and 4 bases from J, leaving 13 bases between. CDR3 DNA sequence: TGTGCCAGCACCCAGGGTTTGTTCTATGGCTACACCTTC. Residues: CASTQGLFYGYTF.

This chain uses TRBV28 with TRBJ1-6; a possible D gene is TRBD1 (5 bases). In germline, CDR1 is MDHEN, CDR2 SYDVKM. This CDR3 region has 15 residues. Trimming shortened V by 7 bases and J by 8 bases, and 18 bases separated the two germline ends. CDR3 loop: CASNVSQGPHSPLHF. The DNA of the CDR3 is TGTGCCAGCAACGTCTCCCAGGGACCCCATTCACCCCTCCACTTT.

CDR3 region: CASSQVQGGESSYEQYF. The CDR3 DNA sequence: TGCGCCAGCAGCCAAGTTCAAGGGGGAGAGAGCTCCTACGAGCAGTACTTC. The rearrangement uses TRBV4-3 and TRBJ2-7; D might be TRBD1 (6 bases). V lost 1 base to trimming and J lost 0 bases, with 16 bases between them. Germline values: CDR1 LGHNA, CDR2 YSLEER. The CDR3 is 17 amino acids.

The chain joins TRBV6-4 to TRBJ1-6; D is unclear. Germline V gene data show CDR1 as MRHNA and CDR2 as SNTAGT. The CDR3 is 13 residues long. Trimming took 2 bases from V and 9 from J, leaving 8 bases between them. The chain's CDR3 is CASSDRASSPLHF. The CDR3 DNA follows: TGTGCCAGCAGTGACAGGGCGAGTTCACCCCTCCACTTT.

This clone turned up a few times. The chain joins TRBV7-9 to TRBJ1-4; D is undetermined. V gave up 3 bases and J gave up 4 bases, with 9 bases separating them. The V gene's germline CDR1 is SEHNR and CDR2 FQNEAQ (reference sequence). The CDR3 sequence is 14 residues long. The CDR3 loop is CASSFSQYNEKLFF. CDR3 DNA sequence: TGTGCCAGCAGCTTTTCACAGTATAATGAAAAACTGTTTTTT.

The chain uses TRBV18 and TRBJ1-5; D not certain. V lost 3 bases to trimming and J lost 0 bases, with 6 bases between them. The CDR3 extends over 14 amino acids. CDR1 is KGHSH and CDR2 is LQKENI in the germline V gene. DNA of the CDR3: TGTGCCAGCTCACCGTCCGATAGCAATCAGCCCCAGCATTTT. It is translated as CASSPSDSNQPQHF.

The chain uses TRBV5-4 and TRBJ2-5; 9 positions match TRBD1. CDR3 length: 13 residues. In germline, CDR1 is SGHNT, CDR2 YYREEE (reference sequence). V lost 5 bases, J lost 6 bases, and 5 bases stayed unmatched. As DNA, the CDR3 is TGTGCCAGCAGTACTGACAGGGGGAAGACCCAGTACTTC. Protein product: CASSTDRGKTQYF.

This clone was detected once. The chain carries TRBV5-1 and TRBJ1-6, with a weak D call TRBD1 (5 bases). The germline gives CDR1 SGHRS, CDR2 YFSETQ. V gave up 4 bases and J gave up 6 bases, with 11 bases separating them. This CDR3 has 14 amino acids. The CDR3 region is CASSPGRSNSPLHF. CDR3 nucleotides: TGCGCCAGCAGCCCGGGACGGAGTAATTCACCCCTCCACTTT.

The chain uses TRBV6-5 and TRBJ1-6; D unresolved. This CDR3 is built from 13 residues. V lost 7 bases, J lost 7 bases, and 11 bases lay in between. Germline CDR1 MNHEY, CDR2 SVGAGI. The CDR3 loop reads CASIYTENSPLHF. The CDR3 DNA reads TGTGCCAGCATTTATACAGAGAATTCACCCCTCCACTTT.

This rearrangement joins TRBV7-9 to TRBJ1-3; the match to TRBD1 covers 7 bases. CDR1 is SEHNR, CDR2 FQNEAQ, per germline (reference sequence). This CDR3 comprises 17 residues. Trimming cost V 2 bases and J 2 bases; bases outside gene matches: 9. The DNA for the CDR3 is TGTGCCAGCAGCTTAAGGGAGGGGGCCCCCACTGGAAACACCATATATTTT. Its translation: CASSLREGAPTGNTIYF.

This clone was counted between two and nine times. This CDR3 reads CASSLVRTAISGNTIYF. CDR3 coding DNA: TGTGCCAGCAGCTTGGTCCGGACAGCGATCTCTGGAAACACCATATATTTT. The chain joins TRBV5-5 to TRBJ1-3; D might be TRBD1 (6 bases). This CDR3 is built from 17 residues. The germline gives CDR1 SGHKS, CDR2 YYEKEE (reference sequence). V was trimmed by 0 bases and J by 0 bases, leaving 13 bases between them.

There are a few counts of this clone. This CDR3 reads CASSYGAEQETQYF. The DNA for the CDR3 is TGTGCCAGCAGTTACGGGGCCGAGCAAGAGACCCAGTACTTC. The V gene is TRBV6-2 or TRBV6-3, the J gene TRBJ2-5, with D possibly being TRBD1 (5 bases). The CDR3 runs to 14 residues. The germline CDR1 and CDR2 sequences are MNHEY and SVGEGT. The V end was cut by 2 bases, the J end by 2 bases, with 9 bases between.

This clone has only one observation. J is TRBJ1-1 and V is TRBV20-1; no clear D. Looked up from germline, CDR1 is DFQATT and CDR2 is SNEGSKA (reference sequence). The V end lost 7 bases, the J end lost 1 base, and 4 bases lay between the germline ends. This CDR3 contains 10 residues. The CDR3 coding sequence is TGCAGTGACGGGAACACTGAAGCTTTCTTT. This encodes CSDGNTEAFF.

The rearrangement links TRBV28 to TRBJ2-3; no definite D call. Germline CDR1 reads MDHEN; CDR2 reads SYDVKM. Trimming removed 6 bases at V and 1 base at J, with 8 bases between. This CDR3 comprises 13 residues. CDR3 in amino acids: CASRSRGTDTQYF. The DNA of the CDR3 is TGTGCCAGCAGATCTCGGGGCACAGATACGCAGTATTTT.

V is TRBV24-1 and J is TRBJ1-5; D remains ambiguous. The CDR3 is 14 amino acids. Trimming took 3 bases from V and 1 from J, leaving 6 bases between them. The germline gives CDR1 KGHDR, CDR2 SFDVKD. The CDR3: CATSDPTSNQPQHF. The CDR3 DNA reads as TGTGCCACCAGTGATCCGACAAGCAATCAGCCCCAGCATTTT.

This chain links TRBV4-1 with TRBJ2-5; 8 nucleotides agree with TRBD2. Per the germline V gene, CDR1 is MGHRA and CDR2 is YSYEKL. V dropped 1 base and J dropped 4; count of bases not matched to a gene: 8. The CDR3 is made up of 16 amino acids. CDR3 in DNA: TGCGCCAGCAGCCAAGGCCCCGGGACTAGTAGAGAGACCCAGTACTTC. Translating gives CASSQGPGTSRETQYF.